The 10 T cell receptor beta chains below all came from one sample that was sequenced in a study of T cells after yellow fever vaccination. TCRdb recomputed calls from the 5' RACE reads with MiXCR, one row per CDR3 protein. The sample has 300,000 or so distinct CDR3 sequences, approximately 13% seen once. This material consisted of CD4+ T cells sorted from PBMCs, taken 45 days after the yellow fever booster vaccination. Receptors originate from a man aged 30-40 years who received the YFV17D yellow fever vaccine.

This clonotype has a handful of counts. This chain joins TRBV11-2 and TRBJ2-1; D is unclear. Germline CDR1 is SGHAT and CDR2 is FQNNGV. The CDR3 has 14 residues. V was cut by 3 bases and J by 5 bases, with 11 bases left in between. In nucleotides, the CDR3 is TGTGCCAGCAGCTTCAATTCCAGGAACAATGAGCAGTTCTTC. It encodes CASSFNSRNNEQFF.

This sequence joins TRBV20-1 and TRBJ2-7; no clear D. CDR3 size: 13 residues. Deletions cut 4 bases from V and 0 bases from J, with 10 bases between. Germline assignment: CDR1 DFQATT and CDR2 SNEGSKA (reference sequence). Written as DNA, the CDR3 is TGCAGTGCTAACCCAGAGATCTCCTACGAGCAGTACTTC. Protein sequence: CSANPEISYEQYF.

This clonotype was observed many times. The chain's CDR3 is CASRDSTYEQYF. CDR3 nucleotides: TGTGCCAGCAGGGACAGCACCTACGAGCAGTACTTC. V gene TRBV6-5 combines with J gene TRBJ2-7; D perhaps matches TRBD1 (6 bases). Looked up from germline, CDR1 is MNHEY and CDR2 is SVGAGI. The V gene lost 6 bases and the J gene lost 2 bases, with 8 bases spanning the gap. This CDR3 region has 12 residues.

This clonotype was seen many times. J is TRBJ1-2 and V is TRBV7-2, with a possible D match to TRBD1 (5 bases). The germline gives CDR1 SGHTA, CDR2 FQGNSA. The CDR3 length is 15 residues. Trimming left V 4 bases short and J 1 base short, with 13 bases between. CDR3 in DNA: TGTGCCAGCAGCTCAAACGGACATATTAACTATGGCTACACCTTC. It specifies CASSSNGHINYGYTF.

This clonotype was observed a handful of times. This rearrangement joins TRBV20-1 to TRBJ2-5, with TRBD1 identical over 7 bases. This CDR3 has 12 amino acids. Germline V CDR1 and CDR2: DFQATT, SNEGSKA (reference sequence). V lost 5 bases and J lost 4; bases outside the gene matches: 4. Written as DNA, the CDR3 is TGCAGTGCTGAACAGGGGAGAGAGACCCAGTACTTC. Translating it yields CSAEQGRETQYF.

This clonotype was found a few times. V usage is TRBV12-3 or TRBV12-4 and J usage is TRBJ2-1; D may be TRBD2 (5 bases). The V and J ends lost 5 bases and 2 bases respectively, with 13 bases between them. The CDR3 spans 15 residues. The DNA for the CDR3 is TGTGCCAGCAGTCCATGGACTGGAGCCTACAATGAGCAGTTCTTC. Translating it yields CASSPWTGAYNEQFF.

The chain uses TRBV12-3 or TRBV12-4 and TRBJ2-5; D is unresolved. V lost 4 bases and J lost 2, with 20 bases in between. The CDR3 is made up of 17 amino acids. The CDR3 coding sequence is TGTGCCAGCAGTTCACCACGTCCCCCCTTTTGTCAAGAGACCCAGTACTTC. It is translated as CASSSPRPPFCQETQYF.

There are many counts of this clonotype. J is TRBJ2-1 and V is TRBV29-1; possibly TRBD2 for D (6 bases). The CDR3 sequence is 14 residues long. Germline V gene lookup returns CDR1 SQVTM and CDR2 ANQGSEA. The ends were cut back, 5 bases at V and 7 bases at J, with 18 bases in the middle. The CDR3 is CSVSAGIVGNEQFF. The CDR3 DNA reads TGCAGCGTTTCTGCGGGGATAGTTGGTAATGAGCAGTTCTTC.

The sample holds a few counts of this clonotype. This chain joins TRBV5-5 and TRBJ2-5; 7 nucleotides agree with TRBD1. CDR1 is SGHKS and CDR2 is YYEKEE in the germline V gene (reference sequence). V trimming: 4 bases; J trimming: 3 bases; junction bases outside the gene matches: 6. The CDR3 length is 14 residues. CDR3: CASSGTAPKETQYF. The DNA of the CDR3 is TGTGCCAGCAGCGGGACAGCCCCAAAAGAGACCCAGTACTTC.

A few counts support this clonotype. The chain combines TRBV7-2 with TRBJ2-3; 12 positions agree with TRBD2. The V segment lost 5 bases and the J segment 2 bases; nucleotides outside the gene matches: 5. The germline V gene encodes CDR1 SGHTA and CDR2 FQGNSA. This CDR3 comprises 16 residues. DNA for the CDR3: TGTGCCAGCAGCGACGGACTAGCGGGGCACACAGATACGCAGTATTTT. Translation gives CASSDGLAGHTDTQYF.